The 10 T cell receptor beta chains in this list originate from one sample, sequenced in a study of cytomegalovirus exposure and HLA in healthy donors. Vbeta (60) and Jbeta (13) primers were used in the PCR. Here immunoSEQ multiplex PCR was the method, and the copy in TCRdb shows in-frame clones only, minus some. The repertoire has fewer than 120,000 clones, approximately 82% of them found once; the top ten carry around 15%. Sequencing was carried out using PBMCs. The source is a man younger than 45 in good health and CMV-seropositive.

The chain carries TRBV11-2 and TRBJ2-5, with 7 bases lining up with TRBD1. Judging by the DNA end, TRBJ2-7 fits better; the J call may be wrong. CDR1 is SGHAT, CDR2 FQNNGV, per germline. This CDR3 has 18 residues. CDR3 DNA: TGTGCCAGCAGCCTCCGGGACAGAGATATTACGGGACCTTACGAGCAGTACTTC. Translating it yields CASSLRDRDITGPYEQYF.

This chain connects TRBV2 to TRBJ1-6; D remains ambiguous. With 3 bases removed from V and 14 bases from J, the gap between germline ends came to 20 bases. Germline assignment: CDR1 SNHLY and CDR2 FYNNEI. The CDR3 has 15 amino acids. This CDR3 reads CASSEITLTKASLHF. DNA of the CDR3: TGTGCCAGCAGTGAGATAACACTGACTAAGGCGTCCCTCCACTTT.

V gene TRBV25-1 combines with J gene TRBJ2-5, with 11 bases fitting TRBD2. There are 15 residues in the CDR3. In germline, CDR1 is MGHDK, CDR2 SYGVNS. J was trimmed by 1 base and V by 4 bases; bases with no gene match: 2. The CDR3 coding sequence is TGTGCCAGCAGTGGGACTAGCGGGCCCCAAGAGACCCAGTACTTC. Its translation: CASSGTSGPQETQYF.

The chain uses TRBV28 and TRBJ1-4, with 7 bases aligning to TRBD1. The CDR3 is made up of 14 amino acids. The V and J ends lost 9 bases and 7 bases, in that order; junction bases with no gene match: 11. In germline, CDR1 is MDHEN, CDR2 SYDVKM. The CDR3 bases are TGTGCCAGTAATCCACAGGGGAGAGGTGAAAAACTGTTTTTT. Translating it yields CASNPQGRGEKLFF.

The chain combines TRBV29-1 with TRBJ2-7, with D unresolved. V was pared by 2 bases and J by 3 bases, with 8 bases between. This CDR3 comprises 12 residues. Germline CDR1 SQVTM, CDR2 ANQGSEA. The CDR3 coding sequence is TGCAGCGTTGAAAACAACGACTACGAGCAGTACTTC. This codes for CSVENNDYEQYF.

This chain joins TRBV30 and TRBJ2-2; D unclear. The germline V gene encodes CDR1 GTSNPN and CDR2 SVGIG (reference sequence). This CDR3 comprises 14 residues. Between the trimmed V and J ends, which lost 4 bases and 0 bases, there was a span of 9 bases. The CDR3 DNA is TGTGCCTGGACACAAAGTTCGAACACCGGGGAGCTGTTTTTT. Translation: CAWTQSSNTGELFF. Using reference TRBV30 and TRBJ2-2 for the parts outside the CDR3, the full variable domain is SQTIHQWPATLVQPVGSPLSLECTVEGTSNPNLYWYRQAAGRGLQLLFYSVGIGQISSEVPQNLSASRPQDRQFILSSKKLLLSDSGFYLCAWTQSSNTGELFFGEGSRLTVL.

The chain employs TRBV6-5 and TRBJ2-3; no reliable D call. The V gene's germline CDR1 is MNHEY and CDR2 SVGAGI. V lost 2 bases and J lost 5, with 11 bases in between. This CDR3 contains 14 residues. CDR3 amino acids: CASSYRVTGDTQYF. CDR3 sequence (DNA): TGTGCCAGCAGTTACCGGGTAACCGGAGATACGCAGTATTTT.

V gene TRBV30 combines with J gene TRBJ1-1, with 7 bases identical to TRBD1. This CDR3 is built from 16 residues. The germline V gene encodes CDR1 GTSNPN and CDR2 SVGIG (reference sequence). Losses at the gene ends were 1 base for V and 4 bases for J; bases not matched to a gene: 12. CDR3: CAWSDYAQGGGTEAFF. DNA for the CDR3: TGTGCCTGGAGTGACTACGCCCAGGGGGGCGGCACTGAAGCTTTCTTT.

This clone was counted between two and nine times. V and J are TRBV28 and TRBJ2-7; no clear D. The CDR3 extends over 15 amino acids. V dropped 3 bases and J dropped 3 bases, with 15 bases sitting between them. Germline-derived CDR1 and CDR2 are MDHEN and SYDVKM. CDR3 region: CASSLRPDRIYEQYF. The CDR3 bases are TGTGCCAGCAGTTTGAGGCCAGATCGAATCTACGAGCAGTACTTC.

The chain couples TRBV4-2 to TRBJ1-1, with a weak D call TRBD1 (5 bases). The CDR3 is 18 residues long. The ends were cut back, 1 base at V and 4 bases at J, with 22 bases in the middle. Germline loops: CDR1 LGHNA, CDR2 YNFKEQ. CDR3 sequence reads: CASSQGTAGGGRGTEAFF. CDR3 in DNA: TGTGCCAGCAGCCAAGGAACGGCCGGCGGGGGAAGGGGCACTGAAGCTTTCTTT.